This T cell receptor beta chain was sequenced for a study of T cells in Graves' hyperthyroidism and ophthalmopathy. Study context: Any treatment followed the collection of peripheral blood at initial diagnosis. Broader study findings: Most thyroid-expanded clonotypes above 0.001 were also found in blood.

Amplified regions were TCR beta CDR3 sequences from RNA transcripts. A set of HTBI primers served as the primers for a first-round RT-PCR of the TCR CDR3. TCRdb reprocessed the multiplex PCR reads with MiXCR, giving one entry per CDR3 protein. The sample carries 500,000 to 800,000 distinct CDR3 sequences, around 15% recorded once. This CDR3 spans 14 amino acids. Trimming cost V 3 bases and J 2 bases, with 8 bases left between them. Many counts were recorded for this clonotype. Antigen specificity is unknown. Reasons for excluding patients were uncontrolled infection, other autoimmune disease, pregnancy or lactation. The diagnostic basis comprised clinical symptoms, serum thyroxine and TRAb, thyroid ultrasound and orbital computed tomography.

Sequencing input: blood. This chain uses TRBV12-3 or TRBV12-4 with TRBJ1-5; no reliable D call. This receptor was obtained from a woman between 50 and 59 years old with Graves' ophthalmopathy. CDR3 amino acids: CASSFWEGNQPQHF. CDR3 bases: TGTGCCAGCAGTTTCTGGGAGGGCAATCAGCCCCAGCATTTT.